The 4 T cell receptor beta chains presented below share a single source sample, sequenced in a study of OX40 agonist ivuxolimab in advanced cancers. Sequencing was performed with immunoSEQ multiplex PCR; in TCRdb, only in-frame clones are kept and a portion is missing. Among roughly 32,000 clones, roughly 86% were seen once, and the ten largest hold approximately 50%. Sequencing used CD4+ or CD8+ T cells sorted from blood, obtained in a trial of the OX40 agonist ivuxolimab. The receptor source for this set is an adult with an advanced solid tumor such as melanoma, head and neck, liver or kidney cancer.

The CDR3 sequence is CASSSRGGRGIKRPGYTF. CDR3 DNA: TGTGCCAGCAGCTCCAGGGGCGGCAGGGGCATCAAACGTCCTGGCTACACCTTC. The chain uses TRBV11-2 and TRBJ1-2; D might be TRBD1 (6 bases). The CDR3 is 18 amino acids. Germline V CDR1 and CDR2: SGHAT, FQNNGV. Trimming stripped 4 bases from V and 7 bases from J, with 28 bases between.

This chain uses TRBV15 with TRBJ2-5; the D gene could be TRBD1 or TRBD2 (7 bases each). Germline CDR1 reads LNHNV; CDR2 reads YYDKDF (reference sequence). The CDR3 totals 14 residues. Trimming left V 0 bases short and J 9 bases short, with 14 bases between. CDR3 loop: CATSREGGGAAQYF. The CDR3 bases are TGTGCCACCAGCAGAGAGGGAGGGGGCGCGGCCCAGTACTTC.

The J gene is TRBJ2-1, the V gene TRBV18; 13 nucleotides line up with TRBD2. V was pared by 6 bases and J by 4 bases, with 6 bases of the junction left unmatched. This CDR3 region has 16 residues. Germline V lookup: CDR1 KGHSH, CDR2 LQKENI. In DNA, the CDR3 is TGTGCCAGCTCCCAAGGGACTAGCGGGGAGTACAATGAGCAGTTCTTC. Residues: CASSQGTSGEYNEQFF.

The chain carries TRBV29-1 and TRBJ2-7; 8 bases align to TRBD2. The germline V gene encodes CDR1 SQVTM and CDR2 ANQGSEA. V lost 6 bases to trimming and J lost 3 bases; unmatched junction nucleotides: 10. CDR3 length equals 14 residues. CDR3 region: CSVAGGNRVYEQYF. For the CDR3, the DNA is TGCAGCGTCGCGGGGGGTAACAGAGTCTACGAGCAGTACTTC.